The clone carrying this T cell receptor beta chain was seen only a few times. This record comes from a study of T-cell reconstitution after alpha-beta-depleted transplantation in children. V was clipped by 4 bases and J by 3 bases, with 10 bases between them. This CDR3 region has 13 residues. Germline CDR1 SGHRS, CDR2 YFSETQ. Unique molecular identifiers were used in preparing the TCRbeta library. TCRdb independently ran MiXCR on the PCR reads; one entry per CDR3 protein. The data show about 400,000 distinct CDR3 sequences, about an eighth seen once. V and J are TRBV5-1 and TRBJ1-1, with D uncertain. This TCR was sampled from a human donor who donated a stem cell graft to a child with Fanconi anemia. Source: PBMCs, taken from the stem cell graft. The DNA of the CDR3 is TGCGCCAGCAGCCTTGACTGGTACACTGAAGCTTTCTTT. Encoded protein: CASSLDWYTEAFF.